Listed here are 28 T cell receptor beta chains from one sample, sequenced in a study of STAT5B mutations in CD4+ large granular lymphocyte leukemia. TCRdb's table, derived via immunoSEQ multiplex PCR, lists solely in-frame clones and lacks some. Of tens of thousands of clones listed, around 80% are singletons. Sequenced material: CD4+ T cells from blood buffy coats. The receptor set was obtained from a human donor in good health.

As for this clone: Distinct nucleotide sequences in the sample also encode this CDR3. The rearrangement joins TRBV5-1 to TRBJ1-1; D not resolved. Trimming pared 0 bases from V and 1 base from J, leaving 4 bases between. Per germline, CDR1 SGHRS and CDR2 YFSETQ. There are 13 residues in the CDR3. The CDR3 DNA reads as TGCGCCAGCAGCTTGGACAGGAACACTGAAGCTTTCTTT. Amino acids: CASSLDRNTEAFF.

V and J are TRBV7-2 and TRBJ2-4; D is possibly TRBD2 (6 bases). Trimming took 5 bases from V and 1 from J, leaving 15 bases between them. CDR3 length equals 16 residues. The germline gives CDR1 SGHTA, CDR2 FQGNSA. The CDR3: CASSPLERGAKNIQYF. The DNA for the CDR3 is TGTGCCAGCAGCCCCCTCGAACGGGGGGCCAAAAACATTCAGTACTTC.

The chain carries TRBV6-4 and TRBJ1-3; tentative D call: TRBD1 (5 bases). The germline CDR1 and CDR2 sequences are MRHNA and SNTAGT. Trimming removed 7 bases at V and 1 base at J, with 14 bases between. This CDR3 has 15 residues. The CDR3 DNA reads TGTGCCAGCAACGGCTCCCGACAGTCTGGAAACACCATATATTTT. Protein sequence: CASNGSRQSGNTIYF.

The V call is TRBV5-5, the J call TRBJ2-3, with D unclear. This CDR3 contains 18 residues. Trimming stripped 0 bases from V and 7 bases from J, with 24 bases between. CDR1 is SGHKS and CDR2 is YYEKEE in the germline V gene (reference sequence). DNA for the CDR3: TGTGCCAGCAGCTTGGCCCCTCAGAAAAACACGGGTGTTTATACGCAGTATTTT. Protein: CASSLAPQKNTGVYTQYF.

With regard to this clone: The junction shows a germline mismatch at one end, possibly a read error. The chain joins TRBV9 to TRBJ2-3, with 11 bases fitting TRBD2. Germline assignment: CDR1 SGDLS and CDR2 YYNGEE. The CDR3 covers 18 residues. The CDR3 region is CVSSVAPASGGRTDTQYF. Here the CDR3 DNA reads TGTGTCAGCAGCGTAGCCCCGGCTAGCGGGGGGAGGACAGATACGCAGTATTTT. Supplemented by reference TRBV9 and TRBJ2-3, the full variable domain reads DSGVTQTPKHLITATGQRVTLRCSPRSGDLSVYWYQQSLDQGLQFLIQYYNGEERAKGNILERFSAQQFPDLHSELNLSSLELGDSALYFCVSSVAPASGGRTDTQYFGPGTRLTVL.

A few counts support this clone. The rearrangement links TRBV6-1 to TRBJ1-1; 9 bases align to TRBD1. Germline V gene data show CDR1 as MNHNS and CDR2 as SASEGT. J lost 5 bases, V lost 6 bases, and 10 bases had no gene match. CDR3 length equals 15 residues. The CDR3 coding sequence is TGTGCCAGCAGCGCCGCCGGGACAGGGAGGACTGAAGCTTTCTTT. It yields the protein CASSAAGTGRTEAFF.

The gene calls are TRBV18 and TRBJ2-1, with D unclear. V was trimmed by 3 bases and J by 3 bases, leaving 6 bases between them. This CDR3 is built from 13 residues. In germline, CDR1 is KGHSH, CDR2 LQKENI. The chain's CDR3 is CASSPLGYNEQFF. In DNA form, the CDR3 reads TGTGCCAGCTCACCCCTCGGCTACAATGAGCAGTTCTTC. Using reference TRBV18 and TRBJ2-1 for the parts outside the CDR3, the full variable domain is NAGVMQNPRHLVRRRGQEARLRCSPMKGHSHVYWYRQLPEEGLKFMVYLQKENIIDESGMPKERFSAEFPKEGPSILRIQQVVRGDSAAYFCASSPLGYNEQFFGPGTRLTVL.

The chain uses TRBV7-6 and TRBJ1-2; TRBD1 is a possible D gene (6 bases). This CDR3 contains 15 residues. With 0 bases removed from V and 3 bases from J, the gap between germline ends came to 11 bases. The germline V gene has CDR1 SGHVS and CDR2 FNYEAQ. The CDR3 reads CASSLAKTGHYGYTF. CDR3 DNA sequence: TGTGCCAGCAGCTTAGCAAAGACAGGCCACTATGGCTACACCTTC.

V usage is TRBV28 and J usage is TRBJ1-1; tentative D call: TRBD1 (5 bases). V was cut by 3 bases and J by 13 bases, with 18 bases left in between. This CDR3 is built from 13 residues. Germline V gives CDR1 MDHEN, CDR2 SYDVKM. CDR3 protein: CASSFPDTARVFF. DNA for the CDR3: TGTGCCAGCAGTTTCCCGGACACGGCGCGTGTTTTCTTT.

The CDR3 DNA follows: TGTGCCAGCAGCCCCCTGGGGCCGCTCTCTGGAAACACCATATATTTT. Protein: CASSPLGPLSGNTIYF. The chain employs TRBV7-6 and TRBJ1-3, with a possible D match to TRBD1 (5 bases). Germline CDR1 and CDR2: SGHVS and FNYEAQ. Trimming removed 5 bases at V and 0 bases at J, with 14 bases between. The CDR3 runs to 16 residues. The full variable domain, with the rest looked up from reference TRBV7-6 and TRBJ1-3, is GAGVSQSPRYKVTKRGQDVALRCDPISGHVSLYWYRQALGQGPEFLTYFNYEAQQDKSGLPNDRFSAERPEGSISTLTIQRTEQRDSAMYRCASSPLGPLSGNTIYFGEGSWLTVV.

This sequence joins TRBV5-1 and TRBJ2-3; 9 nucleotides line up with TRBD1. Germline V lookup: CDR1 SGHRS, CDR2 YFSETQ. The CDR3 sequence is 15 residues long. V trimming: 6 bases; J trimming: 4 bases; junction bases outside the gene matches: 9. The CDR3 DNA reads as TGCGCCAGCAACCTTGGACAGGGGAGGTCAGATACGCAGTATTTT. Its translation: CASNLGQGRSDTQYF.

The chain has TRBV5-1 and TRBJ1-5; D is undetermined. CDR3 length: 14 amino acids. Between the trimmed V and J ends, which lost 4 bases and 0 bases, there was a span of 8 bases. Germline loops: CDR1 SGHRS, CDR2 YFSETQ. CDR3 region: CASSLGYSNQPQHF. The DNA of the CDR3 is TGCGCCAGCAGCCTTGGTTATAGCAATCAGCCCCAGCATTTT.

The chain combines TRBV28 with TRBJ2-7; 8 nucleotides match TRBD1. The germline CDR1 and CDR2 sequences are MDHEN and SYDVKM. This CDR3 is 15 amino acids long. V shed 6 bases and J 5 bases; nucleotides not matched to a gene: 12. This CDR3 is CASSLGSRGLNEQYF. As DNA, the CDR3 is TGTGCCAGCAGCTTGGGCAGCAGGGGGCTTAACGAGCAGTACTTC. The complete variable domain, with remaining parts taken from reference TRBV28 and TRBJ2-7, reads DVKVTQSSRYLVKRTGEKVFLECVQDMDHENMFWYRQDPGLGLRLIYFSYDVKMKEKGDIPEGYSVSREKKERFSLILESASTNQTSMYLCASSLGSRGLNEQYFGPGTRLTVT.

This clone was picked up a small number of times. The J gene is TRBJ1-1, the V gene TRBV2, with D perhaps TRBD1 (6 bases). The CDR3 extends over 13 amino acids. Germline-derived CDR1 and CDR2 are SNHLY and FYNNEI. V lost 7 bases and J lost 1, with 10 bases in between. Here the CDR3 reads CASNGGQNTEAFF. For the CDR3, the DNA is TGTGCCAGCAACGGGGGCCAGAACACTGAAGCTTTCTTT.

The chain has TRBV5-1 and TRBJ2-7, with D possibly called TRBD1 or TRBD2 (5 bases each). V dropped 0 bases and J dropped 5 bases, with 18 bases sitting between them. Germline V gene data show CDR1 as SGHRS and CDR2 as YFSETQ. This CDR3 contains 16 residues. The CDR3 reads CASSLEGTRFPNEQYF. Here the CDR3 DNA reads TGCGCCAGCAGCTTGGAGGGGACCAGATTCCCCAACGAGCAGTACTTC.

The table lists this clone with a few counts. This specimen includes other DNA sequences encoding the same CDR3. The genes are TRBV18 and TRBJ1-5, with 9 nucleotides matching TRBD1. This CDR3 is 15 amino acids long. The germline V gene encodes CDR1 KGHSH and CDR2 LQKENI. The V and J ends lost 3 bases and 2 bases, in that order; junction bases with no gene match: 2. CDR3 region: CASSPDRGGNQPQHF. The CDR3 DNA follows: TGTGCCAGCTCACCGGACAGGGGTGGCAATCAGCCCCAGCATTTT.

This clone was detected only a few times. V and J are TRBV15 and TRBJ1-2; TRBD1 aligns across 9 bases. In germline, CDR1 is LNHNV, CDR2 YYDKDF (reference sequence). The V gene end was trimmed by 4 bases and the J gene end by 8 bases; junction bases not matched to a gene: 11. This CDR3 spans 15 amino acids. CDR3 DNA sequence: TGTGCCACCAGCACGACGGACAGGGGAGTGGGGGGCTACACCTTC. Its translation: CATSTTDRGVGGYTF.

The genes are TRBV10-3 and TRBJ1-3; D not certain. The CDR3 length is 14 residues. V gave up 3 bases and J gave up 0 bases, with 6 bases separating them. Germline lookup yields CDR1 ENHRY and CDR2 SYGVKD. CDR3 sequence reads: CAISEPGSGNTIYF. CDR3 DNA: TGTGCCATCAGTGAACCAGGCTCTGGAAACACCATATATTTT.

V is TRBV5-1 and J is TRBJ1-2; 9 bases are shared with TRBD1. The J segment lost 4 bases and the V segment lost 4 bases, leaving 5 bases of the junction unmatched. The V gene's germline CDR1 is SGHRS and CDR2 YFSETQ. CDR3 size: 14 residues. CDR3 nucleotides: TGCGCCAGCAGCGAGGGGACAGGGCCCTATGGCTACACCTTC. Its protein product is CASSEGTGPYGYTF.

The rearrangement links TRBV28 to TRBJ1-2; possible D gene TRBD1, 6 bases. The V gene's germline CDR1 is MDHEN and CDR2 SYDVKM. V was shortened by 5 bases and J by 8 bases, with 12 bases between the two germline ends. The CDR3 is made up of 12 amino acids. CDR3 nucleotide sequence: TGTGCCAGCAGTCGAACAGGGCACGGCTACACCTTC. Its translation: CASSRTGHGYTF.

The sample holds one count of this clone. The rearrangement uses TRBV10-2 and TRBJ2-3, with 9 bases lining up with TRBD2. CDR3 length equals 16 residues. Per the germline V gene, CDR1 is WSHSY and CDR2 is SAAADI. V lost 0 bases and J lost 3; bases outside the gene matches: 4. CDR3 nucleotides: TGCGCCAGCAGTGAGTCGTCTAGCGGGGCGACAGATACGCAGTATTTT. Its protein is CASSESSSGATDTQYF.

The chain has TRBV4-2 and TRBJ2-7, with D perhaps given as TRBD1 or TRBD2 (9 bases each). V lost 0 bases to trimming and J lost 4 bases, with 25 bases between them. From germline, CDR1 is LGHNA and CDR2 YNFKEQ. There are 19 residues in the CDR3. CDR3 DNA: TGTGCCAGCAGCCAAGAGTGGGACAGGGCGCTAGCGGGATTGTACGAGCAGTACTTC. Encoded protein: CASSQEWDRALAGLYEQYF.

The genes are TRBV18 and TRBJ2-6; D may be TRBD1 (6 bases). V lost 6 bases and J 2 bases, leaving 14 bases between the germline ends. The CDR3 loop spans 16 amino acids. Per the germline V gene, CDR1 is KGHSH and CDR2 is LQKENI. CDR3 loop: CASSSFGDTGANVLTF. For the CDR3, the DNA is TGTGCCAGCTCTTCCTTCGGGGACACTGGGGCCAACGTCCTGACTTTC.

The CDR3 DNA sequence: TGTGCCAGTAGCAGTTTTTTGGGAAGCAATCAGCCCCAGCATTTT. Its protein product is CASSSFLGSNQPQHF. The chain uses TRBV19 and TRBJ1-5; D gene uncertain. The V end lost 6 bases, the J end lost 1 base, and 13 bases lay between the germline ends. CDR1 and CDR2 (germline): LNHDA, SQIVND (reference sequence). The CDR3 consists of 15 residues.

This clone was seen more than once but under ten times. V is TRBV6-5 and J is TRBJ1-2; D unclear. The germline CDR1 and CDR2 sequences are MNHEY and SVGAGI. V shed 5 bases and J shed 5 bases, with 12 bases lying between them. The CDR3 totals 13 residues. The CDR3 region is CASSVPGGYGYTF. The DNA for the CDR3 is TGTGCCAGCAGTGTACCCGGTGGATATGGCTACACCTTC.

The rearrangement uses TRBV6-1 and TRBJ2-3, with D perhaps matching TRBD1 or TRBD2 (6 bases each). Germline V gene lookup returns CDR1 MNHNS and CDR2 SASEGT. The ends were cut back, 0 bases at V and 2 bases at J, with 12 bases in the middle. There are 16 residues in the CDR3. The CDR3 loop reads CASSEALRGPTDTQYF. CDR3 in DNA: TGTGCCAGCAGTGAAGCGCTTCGGGGGCCCACAGATACGCAGTATTTT.

The chain employs TRBV2 and TRBJ2-7, with D tentatively TRBD2 (6 bases). The germline V and J ends were trimmed by 4 bases and 3 bases, with 13 bases remaining between them. The CDR3 is 14 residues long. From germline, CDR1 is SNHLY and CDR2 FYNNEI. The CDR3 sequence is CASSAGVGGYEQYF. The CDR3 nucleotides are TGTGCCAGCAGTGCGGGGGTAGGAGGCTACGAGCAGTACTTC.

The CDR3 DNA is TGTGCCAGCAGCCCGGGTCCCCTCCAAGAGACCCAGTACTTC. Translated: CASSPGPLQETQYF. The rearrangement joins TRBV7-2 to TRBJ2-5; the D is unclear. Trimming cost V 5 bases and J 1 base, with 11 bases left between them. This CDR3 spans 14 amino acids. Per germline, CDR1 SGHTA and CDR2 FQGNSA.